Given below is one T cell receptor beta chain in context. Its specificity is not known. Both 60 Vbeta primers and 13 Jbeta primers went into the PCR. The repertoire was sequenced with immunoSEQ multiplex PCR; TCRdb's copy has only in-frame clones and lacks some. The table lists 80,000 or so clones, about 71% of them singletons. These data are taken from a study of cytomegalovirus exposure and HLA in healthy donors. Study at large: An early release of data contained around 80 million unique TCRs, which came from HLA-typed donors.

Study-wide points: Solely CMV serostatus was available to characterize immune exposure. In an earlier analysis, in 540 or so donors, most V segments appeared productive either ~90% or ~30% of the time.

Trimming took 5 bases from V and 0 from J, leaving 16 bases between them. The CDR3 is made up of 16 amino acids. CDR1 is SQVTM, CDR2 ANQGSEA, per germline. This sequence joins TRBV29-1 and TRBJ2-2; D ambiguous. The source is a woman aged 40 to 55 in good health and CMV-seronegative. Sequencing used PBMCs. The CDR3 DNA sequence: TGCAGCGTTCCCTCTAAAGATCGCGCGAACACCGGGGAGCTGTTTTTT. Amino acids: CSVPSKDRANTGELFF.